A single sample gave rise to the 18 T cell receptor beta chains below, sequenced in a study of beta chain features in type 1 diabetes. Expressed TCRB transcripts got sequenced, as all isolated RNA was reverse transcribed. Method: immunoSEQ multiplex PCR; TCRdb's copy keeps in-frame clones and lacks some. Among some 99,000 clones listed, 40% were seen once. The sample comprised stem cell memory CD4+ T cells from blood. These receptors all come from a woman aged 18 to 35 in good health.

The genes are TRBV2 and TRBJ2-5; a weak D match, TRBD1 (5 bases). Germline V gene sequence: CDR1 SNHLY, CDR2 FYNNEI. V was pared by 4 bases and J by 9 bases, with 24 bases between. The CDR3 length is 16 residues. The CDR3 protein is CASSVPQMGSLGAQYF. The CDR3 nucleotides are TGTGCCAGCAGTGTTCCTCAAATGGGTAGTTTAGGGGCCCAGTACTTC.

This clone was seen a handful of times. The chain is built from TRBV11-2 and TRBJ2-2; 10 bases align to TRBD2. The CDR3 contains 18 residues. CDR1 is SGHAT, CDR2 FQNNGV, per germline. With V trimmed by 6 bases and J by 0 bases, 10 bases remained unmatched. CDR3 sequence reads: CASRAPGLARTNTGELFF. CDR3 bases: TGTGCCAGCAGGGCACCGGGACTAGCGCGAACGAACACCGGGGAGCTGTTTTTT.

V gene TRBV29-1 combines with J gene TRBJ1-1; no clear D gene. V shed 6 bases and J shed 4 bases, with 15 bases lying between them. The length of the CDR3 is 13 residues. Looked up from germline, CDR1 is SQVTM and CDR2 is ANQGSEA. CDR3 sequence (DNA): TGCAGCGTCCTTACCGGGATCATCACTGAAGCTTTCTTT. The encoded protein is CSVLTGIITEAFF.

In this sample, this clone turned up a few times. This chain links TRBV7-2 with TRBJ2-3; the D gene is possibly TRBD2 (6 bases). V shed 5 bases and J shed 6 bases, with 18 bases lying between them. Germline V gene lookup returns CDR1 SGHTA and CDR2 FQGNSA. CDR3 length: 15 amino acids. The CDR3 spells CASSENSGPRDTQYF. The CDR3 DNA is TGTGCCAGCAGCGAAAATAGCGGCCCCAGGGATACGCAGTATTTT. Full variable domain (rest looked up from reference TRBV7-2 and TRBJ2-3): GAGVSQSPSNKVTEKGKDVELRCDPISGHTALYWYRQSLGQGLEFLIYFQGNSAPDKSGLPSDRFSAERTGGSVSTLTIQRTQQEDSAVYLCASSENSGPRDTQYFGPGTRLTVL.

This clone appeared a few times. The CDR3 nucleotides are TGTGCCAGCAGACTGACAGGGGTGGAAGGCGGGGAGCTGTTTTTT. It codes for CASRLTGVEGGELFF. This chain links TRBV28 with TRBJ2-2; 8 nucleotides line up with TRBD1. The ends lost 6 bases at V and 7 bases at J; junction bases unmatched: 10. This CDR3 has 15 amino acids. Germline CDR1 MDHEN, CDR2 SYDVKM.

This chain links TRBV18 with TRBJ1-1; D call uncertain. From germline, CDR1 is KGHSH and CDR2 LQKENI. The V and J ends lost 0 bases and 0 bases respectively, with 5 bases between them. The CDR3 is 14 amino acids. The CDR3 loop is CASSPPYLNTEAFF. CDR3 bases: TGTGCCAGCTCACCACCCTACCTGAACACTGAAGCTTTCTTT. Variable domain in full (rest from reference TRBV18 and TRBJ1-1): NAGVMQNPRHLVRRRGQEARLRCSPMKGHSHVYWYRQLPEEGLKFMVYLQKENIIDESGMPKERFSAEFPKEGPSILRIQQVVRGDSAAYFCASSPPYLNTEAFFGQGTRLTVV.

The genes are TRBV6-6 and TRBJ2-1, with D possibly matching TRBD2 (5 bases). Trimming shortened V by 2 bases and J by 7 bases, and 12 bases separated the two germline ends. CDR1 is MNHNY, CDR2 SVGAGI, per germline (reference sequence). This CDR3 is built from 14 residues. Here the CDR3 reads CASSYPLGKNEQFF. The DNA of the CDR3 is TGTGCCAGCAGTTACCCACTAGGGAAGAATGAGCAGTTCTTC.

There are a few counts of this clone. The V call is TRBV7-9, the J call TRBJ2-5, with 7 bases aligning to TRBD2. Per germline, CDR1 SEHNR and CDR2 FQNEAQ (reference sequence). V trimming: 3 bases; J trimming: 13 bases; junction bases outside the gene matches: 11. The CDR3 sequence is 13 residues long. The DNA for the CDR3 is TGTGCCAGCAGCTTCCCGGGGGGTAGGGGAATGTACTTC. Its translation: CASSFPGGRGMYF.

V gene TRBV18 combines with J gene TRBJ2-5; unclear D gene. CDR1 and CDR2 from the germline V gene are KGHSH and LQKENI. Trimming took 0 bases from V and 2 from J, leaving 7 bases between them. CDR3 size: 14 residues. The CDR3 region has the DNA TGTGCCAGCTCACCACCGACTGTACAAGAGACCCAGTACTTC. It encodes CASSPPTVQETQYF.

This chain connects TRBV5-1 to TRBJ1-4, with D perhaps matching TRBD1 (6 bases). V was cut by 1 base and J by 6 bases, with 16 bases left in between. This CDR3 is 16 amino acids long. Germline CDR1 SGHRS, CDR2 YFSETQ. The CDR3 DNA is TGCGCCAGCAGCTTGCAGCCAGGGACACGCGATGAAAAACTGTTTTTT. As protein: CASSLQPGTRDEKLFF.

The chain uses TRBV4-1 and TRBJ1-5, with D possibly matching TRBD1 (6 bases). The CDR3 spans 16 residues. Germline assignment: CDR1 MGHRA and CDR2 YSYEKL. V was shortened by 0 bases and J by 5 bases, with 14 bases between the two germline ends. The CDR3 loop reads CASSQDRGGYDQPQHF. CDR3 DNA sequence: TGCGCCAGCAGCCAAGACCGGGGGGGCTACGATCAGCCCCAGCATTTT.

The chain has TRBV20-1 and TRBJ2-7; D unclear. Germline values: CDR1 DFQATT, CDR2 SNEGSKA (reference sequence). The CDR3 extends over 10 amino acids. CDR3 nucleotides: TGCAGCCCCGTTCGCTACGAGCAGTACTTC. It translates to CSPVRYEQYF.

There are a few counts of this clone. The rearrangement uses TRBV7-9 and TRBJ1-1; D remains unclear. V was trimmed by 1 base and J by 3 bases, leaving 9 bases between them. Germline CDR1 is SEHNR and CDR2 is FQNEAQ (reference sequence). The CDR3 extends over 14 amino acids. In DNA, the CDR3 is TGTGCCAGCAGCTTAGTTGTGGGCTACACTGAAGCTTTCTTT. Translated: CASSLVVGYTEAFF. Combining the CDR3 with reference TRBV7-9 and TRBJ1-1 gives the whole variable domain DTGVSQNPRHKITKRGQNVTFRCDPISEHNRLYWYRQTLGQGPEFLTYFQNEAQLEKSRLLSDRFSAERPKGSFSTLEIQRTEQGDSAMYLCASSLVVGYTEAFFGQGTRLTVV.

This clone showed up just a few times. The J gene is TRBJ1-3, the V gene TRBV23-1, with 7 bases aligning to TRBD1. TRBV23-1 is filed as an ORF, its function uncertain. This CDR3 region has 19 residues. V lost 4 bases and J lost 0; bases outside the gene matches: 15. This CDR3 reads CASSPTDRPYAFSGNTIYF. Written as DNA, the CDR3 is TGCGCCAGCAGTCCCACGGACAGGCCCTACGCCTTCTCTGGAAACACCATATATTTT.

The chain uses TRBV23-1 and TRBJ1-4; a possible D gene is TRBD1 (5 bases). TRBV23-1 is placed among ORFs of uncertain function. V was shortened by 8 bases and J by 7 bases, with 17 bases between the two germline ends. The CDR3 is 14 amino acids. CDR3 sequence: CASGRTPILEKLFF. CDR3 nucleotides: TGCGCCAGCGGGCGGACACCGATCCTTGAAAAACTGTTTTTT.

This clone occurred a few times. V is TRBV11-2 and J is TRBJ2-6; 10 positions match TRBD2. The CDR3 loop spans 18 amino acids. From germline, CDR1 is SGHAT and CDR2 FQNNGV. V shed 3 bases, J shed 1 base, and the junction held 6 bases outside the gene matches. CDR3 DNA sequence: TGTGCCAGCAGCTTGAAACTAGCGGGATTGTCTGGGGCCAACGTCCTGACTTTC. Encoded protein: CASSLKLAGLSGANVLTF. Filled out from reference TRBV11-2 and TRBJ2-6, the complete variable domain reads EAGVAQSPRYKIIEKRQSVAFWCNPISGHATLYWYQQILGQGPKLLIQFQNNGVVDDSQLPKDRFSAERLKGVDSTLKIQPAKLEDSAVYLCASSLKLAGLSGANVLTFGAGSRLTVL.

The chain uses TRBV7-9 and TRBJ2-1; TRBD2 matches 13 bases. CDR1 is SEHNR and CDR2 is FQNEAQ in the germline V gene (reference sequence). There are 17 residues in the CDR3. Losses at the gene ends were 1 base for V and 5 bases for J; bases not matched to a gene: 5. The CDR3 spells CASSLVLGLAGNNEQFF. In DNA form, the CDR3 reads TGTGCCAGCAGCTTAGTCTTGGGACTAGCGGGGAACAATGAGCAGTTCTTC.

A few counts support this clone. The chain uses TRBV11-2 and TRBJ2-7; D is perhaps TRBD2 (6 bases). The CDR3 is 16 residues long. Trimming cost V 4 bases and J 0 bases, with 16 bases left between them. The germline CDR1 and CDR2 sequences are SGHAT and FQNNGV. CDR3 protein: CASSSRRGNSSYEQYF. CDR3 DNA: TGTGCCAGCAGCTCCCGGAGGGGCAATAGCTCCTACGAGCAGTACTTC. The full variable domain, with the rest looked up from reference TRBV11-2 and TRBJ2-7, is EAGVAQSPRYKIIEKRQSVAFWCNPISGHATLYWYQQILGQGPKLLIQFQNNGVVDDSQLPKDRFSAERLKGVDSTLKIQPAKLEDSAVYLCASSSRRGNSSYEQYFGPGTRLTVT.